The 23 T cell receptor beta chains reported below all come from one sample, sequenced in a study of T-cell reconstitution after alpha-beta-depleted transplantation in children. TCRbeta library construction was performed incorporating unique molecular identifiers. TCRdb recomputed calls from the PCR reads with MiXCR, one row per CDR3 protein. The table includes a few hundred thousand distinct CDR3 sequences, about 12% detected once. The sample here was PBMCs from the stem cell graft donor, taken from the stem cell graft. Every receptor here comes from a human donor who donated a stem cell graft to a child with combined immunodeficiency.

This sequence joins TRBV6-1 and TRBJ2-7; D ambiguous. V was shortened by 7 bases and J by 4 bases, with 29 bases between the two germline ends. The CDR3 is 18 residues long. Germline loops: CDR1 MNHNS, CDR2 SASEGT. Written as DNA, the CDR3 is TGTGCCAGCACTCCACGCGCTGGTTGGAGTCGAGTCCGGTACGAGCAGTACTTC. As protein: CASTPRAGWSRVRYEQYF.

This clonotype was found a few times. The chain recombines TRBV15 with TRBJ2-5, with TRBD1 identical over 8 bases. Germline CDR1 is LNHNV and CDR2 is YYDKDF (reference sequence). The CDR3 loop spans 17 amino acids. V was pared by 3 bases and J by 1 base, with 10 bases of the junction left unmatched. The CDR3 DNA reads TGTGCCACCAGCAGGAGCGTCCTTACAGGGGGCCAAGAGACCCAGTACTTC. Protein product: CATSRSVLTGGQETQYF.

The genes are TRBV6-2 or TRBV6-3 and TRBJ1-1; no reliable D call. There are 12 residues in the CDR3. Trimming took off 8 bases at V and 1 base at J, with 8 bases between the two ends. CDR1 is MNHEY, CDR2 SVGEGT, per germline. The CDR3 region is CASSERNTEAFF. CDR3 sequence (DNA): TGTGCCAGCTCGGAGAGGAACACTGAAGCTTTCTTT.

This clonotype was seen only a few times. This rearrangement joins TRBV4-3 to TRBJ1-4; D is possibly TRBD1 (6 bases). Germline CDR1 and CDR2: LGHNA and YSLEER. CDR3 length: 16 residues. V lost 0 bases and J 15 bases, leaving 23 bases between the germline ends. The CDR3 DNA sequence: TGCGCCAGCAGCCAAGAGTCGGGACAAGGGCCCTGGAGGGTGTTTTTT. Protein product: CASSQESGQGPWRVFF.

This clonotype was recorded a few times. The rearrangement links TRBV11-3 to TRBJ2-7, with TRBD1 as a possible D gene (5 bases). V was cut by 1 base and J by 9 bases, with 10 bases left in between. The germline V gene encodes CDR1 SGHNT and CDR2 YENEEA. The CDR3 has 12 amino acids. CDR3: CASSLGGAGQYF. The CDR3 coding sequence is TGTGCCAGCAGCTTAGGGGGCGCAGGGCAGTACTTC.

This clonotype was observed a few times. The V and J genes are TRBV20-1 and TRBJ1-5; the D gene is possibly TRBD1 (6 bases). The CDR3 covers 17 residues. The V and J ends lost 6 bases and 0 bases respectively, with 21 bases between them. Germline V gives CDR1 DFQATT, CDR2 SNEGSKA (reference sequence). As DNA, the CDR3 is TGCAGTGCCATGATGGCCCTAAGGGGGTATAGCAATCAGCCCCAGCATTTT. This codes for CSAMMALRGYSNQPQHF.

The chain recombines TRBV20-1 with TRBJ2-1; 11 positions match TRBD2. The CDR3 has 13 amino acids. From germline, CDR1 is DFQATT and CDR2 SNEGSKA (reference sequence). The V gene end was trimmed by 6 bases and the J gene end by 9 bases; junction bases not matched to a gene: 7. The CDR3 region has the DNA TGCAGTGCGAGGGGACTAGCGGTTGGTGAGCAGTTCTTC. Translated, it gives CSARGLAVGEQFF.

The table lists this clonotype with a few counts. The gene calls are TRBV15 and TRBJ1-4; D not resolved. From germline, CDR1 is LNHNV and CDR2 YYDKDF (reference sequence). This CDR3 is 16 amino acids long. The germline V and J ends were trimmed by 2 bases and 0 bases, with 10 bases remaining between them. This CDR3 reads CATSRTTGSTNEKLFF. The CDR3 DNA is TGTGCCACCAGCAGAACTACGGGATCAACTAATGAAAAACTGTTTTTT.

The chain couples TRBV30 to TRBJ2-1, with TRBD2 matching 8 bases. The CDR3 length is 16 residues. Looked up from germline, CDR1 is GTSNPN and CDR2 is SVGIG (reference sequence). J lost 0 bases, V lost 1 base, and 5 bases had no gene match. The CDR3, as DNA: TGTGCCTGGAGTGGGGATAGCGGGGACTCCTACAATGAGCAGTTCTTC. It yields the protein CAWSGDSGDSYNEQFF.

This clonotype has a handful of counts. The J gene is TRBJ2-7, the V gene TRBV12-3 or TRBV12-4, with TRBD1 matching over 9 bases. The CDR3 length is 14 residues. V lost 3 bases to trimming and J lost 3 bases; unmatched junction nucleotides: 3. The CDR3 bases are TGTGCCAGCAGTTTGTGGGACAGGGACTACGAGCAGTACTTC. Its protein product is CASSLWDRDYEQYF.

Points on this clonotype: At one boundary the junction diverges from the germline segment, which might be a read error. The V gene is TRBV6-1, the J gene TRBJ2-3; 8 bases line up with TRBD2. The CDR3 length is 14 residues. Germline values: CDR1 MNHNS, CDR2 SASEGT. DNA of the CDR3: TGTGCCAGCAGCCCGGGGCTGGCGGGGGGCCTCCTGGATTTT. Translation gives CASSPGLAGGLLDF.

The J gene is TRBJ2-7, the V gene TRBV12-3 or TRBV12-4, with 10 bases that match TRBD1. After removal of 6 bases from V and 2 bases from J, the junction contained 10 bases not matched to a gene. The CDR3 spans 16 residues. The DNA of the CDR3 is TGTGCCAGCAGCCAGGCCTGGGACAGGGGCCCCTACGAGCAGTACTTC. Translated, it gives CASSQAWDRGPYEQYF.

This chain's CDR3 is CATQGFGNYGYTF. CDR3 DNA sequence: TGTGCCACGCAGGGTTTTGGAAACTATGGCTACACCTTC. This sequence joins TRBV10-3 and TRBJ1-2; perhaps TRBD1 as D (5 bases). Trimming cost V 10 bases and J 2 bases, with 14 bases left between them. The germline CDR1 and CDR2 sequences are ENHRY and SYGVKD. This CDR3 is built from 13 residues.

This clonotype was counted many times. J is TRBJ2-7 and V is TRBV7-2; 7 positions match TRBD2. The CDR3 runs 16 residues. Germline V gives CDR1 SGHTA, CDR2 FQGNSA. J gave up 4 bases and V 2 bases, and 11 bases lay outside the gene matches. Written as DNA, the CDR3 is TGTGCCAGCAGCTTATCGGGGGGTCGGGGTATGTACGAGCAGTACTTC. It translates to CASSLSGGRGMYEQYF.

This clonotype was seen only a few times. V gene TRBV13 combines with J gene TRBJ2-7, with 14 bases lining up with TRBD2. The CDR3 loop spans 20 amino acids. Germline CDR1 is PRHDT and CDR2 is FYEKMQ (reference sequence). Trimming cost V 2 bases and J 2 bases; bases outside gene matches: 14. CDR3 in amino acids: CASSLTRSTSGRENTYEQYF. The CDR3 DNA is TGTGCCAGCAGCTTAACCCGATCGACTAGCGGGAGGGAAAACACCTACGAGCAGTACTTC. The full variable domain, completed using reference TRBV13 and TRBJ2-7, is AAGVIQSPRHLIKEKRETATLKCYPIPRHDTVYWYQQGPGQDPQFLISFYEKMQSDKGSIPDRFSAQQFSDYHSELNMSSLELGDSALYFCASSLTRSTSGRENTYEQYFGPGTRLTVT.

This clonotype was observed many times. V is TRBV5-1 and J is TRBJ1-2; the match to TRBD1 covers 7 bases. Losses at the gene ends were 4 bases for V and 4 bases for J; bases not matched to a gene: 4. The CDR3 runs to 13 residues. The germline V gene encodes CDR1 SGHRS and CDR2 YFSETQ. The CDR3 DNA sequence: TGCGCCAGCAGCCGGGACAGCTCCTATGGCTACACCTTC. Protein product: CASSRDSSYGYTF.

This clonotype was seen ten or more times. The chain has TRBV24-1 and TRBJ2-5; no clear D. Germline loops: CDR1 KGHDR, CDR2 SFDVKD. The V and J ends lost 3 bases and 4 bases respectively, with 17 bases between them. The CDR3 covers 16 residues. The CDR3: CATSDRAPGSLETQYF. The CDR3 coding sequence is TGTGCCACCAGTGATAGGGCCCCAGGTTCTCTAGAGACCCAGTACTTC.

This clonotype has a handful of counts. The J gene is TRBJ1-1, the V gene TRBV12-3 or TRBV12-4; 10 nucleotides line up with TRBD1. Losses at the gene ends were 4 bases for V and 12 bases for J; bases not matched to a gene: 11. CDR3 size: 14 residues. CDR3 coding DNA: TGTGCCAGCAGTTACTCCCCGGGACAGGGGAGAACTTTCTTT. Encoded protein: CASSYSPGQGRTFF.

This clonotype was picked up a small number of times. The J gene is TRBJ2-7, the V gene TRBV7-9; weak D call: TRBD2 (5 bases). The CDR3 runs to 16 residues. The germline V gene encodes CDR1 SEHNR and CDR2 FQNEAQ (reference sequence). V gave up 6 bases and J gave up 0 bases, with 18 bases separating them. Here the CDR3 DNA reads TGTGCCAGCAGGGGAGACGATGGGGAAAACTCCTACGAGCAGTACTTC. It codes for CASRGDDGENSYEQYF.

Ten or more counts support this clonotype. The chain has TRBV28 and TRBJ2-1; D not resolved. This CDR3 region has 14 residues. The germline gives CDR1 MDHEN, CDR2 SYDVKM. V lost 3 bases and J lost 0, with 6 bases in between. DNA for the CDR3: TGTGCCAGCAGTTTCCCAAGCTCCTACAATGAGCAGTTCTTC. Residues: CASSFPSSYNEQFF.

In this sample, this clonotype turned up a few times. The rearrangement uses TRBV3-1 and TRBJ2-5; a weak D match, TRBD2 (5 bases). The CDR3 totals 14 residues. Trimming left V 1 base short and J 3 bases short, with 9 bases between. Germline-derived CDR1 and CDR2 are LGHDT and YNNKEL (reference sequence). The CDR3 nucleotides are TGTGCCAGCAGCCAAGTTGAGAGGGAAGAGACCCAGTACTTC. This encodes CASSQVEREETQYF.

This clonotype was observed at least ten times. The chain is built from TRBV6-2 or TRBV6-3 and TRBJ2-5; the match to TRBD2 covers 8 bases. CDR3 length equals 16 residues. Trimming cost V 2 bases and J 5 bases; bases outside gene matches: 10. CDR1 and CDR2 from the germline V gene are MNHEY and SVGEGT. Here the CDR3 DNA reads TGTGCCAGCAGTTACGGGGCGGGGGGCGCCGGGGAGACCCAGTACTTC. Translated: CASSYGAGGAGETQYF.

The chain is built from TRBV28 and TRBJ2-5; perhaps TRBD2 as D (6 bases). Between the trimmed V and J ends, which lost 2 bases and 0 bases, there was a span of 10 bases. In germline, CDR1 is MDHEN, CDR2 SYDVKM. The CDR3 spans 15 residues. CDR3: CASSLGGSYQETQYF. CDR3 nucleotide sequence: TGTGCCAGCAGTTTAGGAGGGAGTTACCAAGAGACCCAGTACTTC.